Shown below are 8 T cell receptor beta chains from a single sample sequenced in a study of CD8+CD57+ T cells in acquired aplastic anemia. All sequencing subjects had displayed CD8+CD57+ cell expansion on flow cytometry. Both TCR beta VDJ combination and CDR3 sequence profiling were carried out. Genomic DNA was the template for this profiling. Each CDR3 protein gets one entry after TCRdb re-called the reads with MiXCR. The sample has about 58,000 distinct CDR3 sequences; around 50% are singletons. The sequencing sample was made of sorted CD4+, CD8+, or CD8+CD57+ T cells (not recorded which) from PBMCs. The receptors shown here come from a human donor with aplastic anemia.

This clonotype was found many times. The J gene is TRBJ1-5, the V gene TRBV19; D gene uncertain. The germline V and J ends were trimmed by 2 bases and 5 bases, with 13 bases remaining between them. The germline gives CDR1 LNHDA, CDR2 SQIVND (reference sequence). The CDR3 is 15 residues long. The CDR3 reads CASSILLSRDQPQHF. The CDR3 DNA sequence: TGTGCCAGTAGTATACTCCTTTCTAGGGATCAGCCCCAGCATTTT.

The V call is TRBV7-2, the J call TRBJ2-3; 7 positions match TRBD1. The junction had 1 base not matched to a gene; V was cut back by 3 bases and J by 4 bases. CDR3 length: 13 residues. Germline CDR1 SGHTA, CDR2 FQGNSA. The CDR3 DNA is TGTGCCAGCAGCTTGCAGGGGGCAGATACGCAGTATTTT. It yields the protein CASSLQGADTQYF.

The chain carries TRBV25-1 and TRBJ1-6; 9 nucleotides match TRBD1. The CDR3 has 14 amino acids. Germline CDR1 is MGHDK and CDR2 is SYGVNS. Trimming cost V 8 bases and J 6 bases; bases outside gene matches: 5. The chain's CDR3 is CASGETGGNSPLHF. DNA for the CDR3: TGTGCCAGCGGGGAGACAGGGGGTAATTCACCCCTCCACTTT.

The chain couples TRBV7-9 to TRBJ2-7, with D possibly TRBD1 on 6 matching bases. The germline CDR1 and CDR2 sequences are SEHNR and FQNEAQ (reference sequence). The CDR3 is 14 residues long. Trimming shortened V by 5 bases and J by 0 bases, and 11 bases separated the two germline ends. CDR3: CASSHRDNSYEQYF. The CDR3 DNA sequence: TGTGCCAGCAGCCATCGGGACAACTCCTACGAGCAGTACTTC.

The chain links TRBV10-3 to TRBJ1-5, with D unresolved. Trimming removed 3 bases from V and 5 bases from J, with 11 bases in between. The CDR3 extends over 14 amino acids. Germline CDR1 reads ENHRY; CDR2 reads SYGVKD. The CDR3, as DNA: TGTGCCATCAGTGACCGGGTCGGCGATCAGCCCCAGCATTTT. It is translated as CAISDRVGDQPQHF.

This clonotype was seen a few times. J is TRBJ1-5 and V is TRBV15; 9 bases are a match to TRBD1. After removal of 4 bases from V and 3 bases from J, the junction contained 4 bases not matched to a gene. The CDR3 length is 15 residues. Germline V gene sequence: CDR1 LNHNV, CDR2 YYDKDF (reference sequence). CDR3 residues: CATSMGTGNNQPQHF. In nucleotides, the CDR3 is TGTGCCACCAGCATGGGGACAGGGAACAATCAGCCCCAGCATTTT. Supplemented by reference TRBV15 and TRBJ1-5, the full variable domain reads DAMVIQNPRYQVTQFGKPVTLSCSQTLNHNVMYWYQQKSSQAPKLLFHYYDKDFNNEADTPDNFQSRRPNTSFCFLDIRSPGLGDTAMYLCATSMGTGNNQPQHFGDGTRLSIL.

This clonotype was observed at least ten times. The chain has TRBV9 and TRBJ2-7; tentatively, D is TRBD2 (6 bases). Deletions cut 4 bases from V and 6 bases from J, with 20 bases between. The CDR3 spans 15 residues. Germline CDR1 and CDR2: SGDLS and YYNGEE. The DNA for the CDR3 is TGTGCCAGCAGCCTCCGAGGAGGGGTGGCGGGCGAGCAGTACTTC. Translated: CASSLRGGVAGEQYF.

As concerns this clonotype: With a much larger clone just one base away, this may be a read error. The genes are TRBV27 and TRBJ1-1, with D uncertain. The CDR3 covers 13 residues. Germline CDR1 and CDR2: MNHEY and SMNVEV (reference sequence). CDR3 sequence reads: CASSLVRNTESFF. CDR3 in DNA: TGTGCCAGCAGCCTAGTTCGGAACACTGAATCTTTCTTT.